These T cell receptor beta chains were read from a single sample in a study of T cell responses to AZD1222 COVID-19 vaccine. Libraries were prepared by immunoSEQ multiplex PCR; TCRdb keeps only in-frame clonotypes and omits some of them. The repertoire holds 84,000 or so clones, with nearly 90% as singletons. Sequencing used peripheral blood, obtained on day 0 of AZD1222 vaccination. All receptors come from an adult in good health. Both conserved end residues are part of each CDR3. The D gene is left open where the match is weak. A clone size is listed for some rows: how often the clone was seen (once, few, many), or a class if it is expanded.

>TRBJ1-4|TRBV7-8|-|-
TGTGCCAGCAGCCTTAGTAGGCAGAATAATGAAAAACTGTTTTTT
CASSLSRQNNEKLFF
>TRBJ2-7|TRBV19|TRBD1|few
TGTGCCAGTAGAAGACCCGGGACAGGGTACTACGAGCAGTACTTC
CASRRPGTGYYEQYF
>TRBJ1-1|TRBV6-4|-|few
TGTGCCAGCAGTGACCCAAACACTGAAGCTTTCTTT
CASSDPNTEAFF
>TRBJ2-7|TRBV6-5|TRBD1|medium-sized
TGTGCCAGCAGTTACGACAGGGGGCACGAGCAGTACTTC
CASSYDRGHEQYF
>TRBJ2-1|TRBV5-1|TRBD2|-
TGCGCCAGCAGTTCCGGGACTAGCGACGGGTATGAGCAGTTCTTC
CASSSGTSDGYEQFF
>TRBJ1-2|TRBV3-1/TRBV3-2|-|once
TGTGCCAGCAGTCACCGTGGGGTCATCCCTAACTATGGCTACACCTTC
CASSHRGVIPNYGYTF
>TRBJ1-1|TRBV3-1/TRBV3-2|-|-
TGTGCCAGCAGCCACACCACAGGTAACACTGAAGCTTTCTTT
CASSHTTGNTEAFF
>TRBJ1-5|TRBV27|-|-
TGTGCCAGCAGTTTCCTAGGAAATAGCAATCAGCCCCAGCATTTT
CASSFLGNSNQPQHF
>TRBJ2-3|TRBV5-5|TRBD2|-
TGTGCCAGCAGCTTGGGACTAGCGGGGGGCGCCGATACGCAGTATTTT
CASSLGLAGGADTQYF
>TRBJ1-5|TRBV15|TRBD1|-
TGTGCCACCAGCAGTGGACAGGGTCGAAACAGGCAGCCCCAGCATTTT
CATSSGQGRNRQPQHF
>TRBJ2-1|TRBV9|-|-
TGTGCCAGCAGCGCCAGTGGGGAGTGGAATGAGCAGTTCTTC
CASSASGEWNEQFF
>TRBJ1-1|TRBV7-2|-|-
TGTGCCAGCAGCTTAAGACAGCAGAACACTGAAGCTTTCTTT
CASSLRQQNTEAFF
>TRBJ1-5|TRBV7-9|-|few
TGTGCCAGCAGCTTTATGGACAACAATCAGCCCCAGCATTTT
CASSFMDNNQPQHF
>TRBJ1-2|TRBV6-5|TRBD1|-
TGTGCCAGCAGTTCCCCACAGGGGGTTGGCTACACCTTC
CASSSPQGVGYTF
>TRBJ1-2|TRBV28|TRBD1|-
TGTGCCAGCAGTTTAGGTCCGGGACAGACTAACTATGGCTACACCTTC
CASSLGPGQTNYGYTF
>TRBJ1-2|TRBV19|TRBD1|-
TGTGCCAGTAGCCCAAACAGGGGGGCCTATGGCTACACCTTC
CASSPNRGAYGYTF
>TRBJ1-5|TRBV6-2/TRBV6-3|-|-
TGTGCCAGCAGTTCCCTTCTCGATCAGCCCCAGCATTTT
CASSSLLDQPQHF
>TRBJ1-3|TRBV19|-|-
TGTGCCAGTAGTATGCGGCAGACCAACACCATATATTTT
CASSMRQTNTIYF
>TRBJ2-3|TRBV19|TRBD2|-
TGTGCCAGTAGTGCCCGGGGAGCGGGACGAGATACGCAGTATTTT
CASSARGAGRDTQYF
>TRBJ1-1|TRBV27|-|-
TGTGCCAGCAGTTGGGGGGGGCATGGAACTGAAGCTTTCTTT
CASSWGGHGTEAFF